The 16 T cell receptor beta chains below all came from one sample that was sequenced in a study of T cell clonality in common variable immunodeficiency. Sequenced by immunoSEQ multiplex PCR; TCRdb stores in-frame clones only, minus some. Altogether tens of thousands of clones were found in the sample, and no singletons occur. What was sequenced was peripheral blood mononuclear cells. These receptors were taken from a person between 18 and 75 years old in good health.

This clone has at least ten counts. The CDR3 DNA, read in part, is TGTGCCAGTAGTATTTTGGACAGGGGTGGCTATGGC. This encodes CASSILDRGGYG. The CDR3, in full, reads CASSILDRGGYGYTF. The chain employs TRBV19 and TRBJ1-2; 9 bases match TRBD1. The read ends 3 residues early relative to the CDR3; the germline J gene fills the gap. The length of the CDR3 is 15 residues. Germline loops: CDR1 LNHDA, CDR2 SQIVND (reference sequence). With V trimmed by 3 bases and J by 4 bases, 6 bases remained unmatched.

Many counts were recorded for this clone. The CDR3 extends 3 residues past the end of the read, so its final part is completed from the germline J gene. The chain uses TRBV20-1 and TRBJ1-2; TRBD1 might be the D (6 bases). Germline assignment: CDR1 DFQATT and CDR2 SNEGSKA (reference sequence). V lost 3 bases and J 5 bases, leaving 13 bases between the germline ends. CDR3 length equals 13 residues. The CDR3 spells CSASRGGTYGYTF. The CDR3 bases that were read are TGCAGTGCTAGTCGGGGGGGGACATATGGC.

At least ten counts were recorded for this clone. The DNA ends 3 residues before the CDR3 does, and the rest of the CDR3 is filled in from the germline J gene. The chain is built from TRBV20-1 and TRBJ2-3; 10 bases line up with TRBD2. With V trimmed by 6 bases and J by 6 bases, 3 bases remained unmatched. The CDR3 totals 12 residues. Germline V CDR1 and CDR2: DFQATT, SNEGSKA (reference sequence). CDR3 sequence: CSAGLAVDTQYF. The sequenced part of the CDR3 DNA is TGCAGTGCCGGACTAGCGGTTGATACG.

For this clone: The CDR3 end lies 3 residues beyond the end of the read and is filled in from the germline J gene. V usage is TRBV7-8 and J usage is TRBJ2-3; TRBD2 agrees at 9 bases. Germline CDR1 is SGHVS and CDR2 is FQNEAQ. The CDR3 sequence is 15 residues long. Incomplete CDR3 DNA: TGTGCCAGCAGCCGAGGGACTAGCTGGCAAGAGACG. Its translation: CASSRGTSWQET. Given in full, the CDR3 is CASSRGTSWQETQYF.

This clone showed up many times. The read falls 3 residues short of the CDR3 end, and the missing part is taken from the germline J gene. Within the sample, other DNA sequences also encode this same CDR3. V is TRBV7-9 and J is TRBJ1-3; D may be TRBD1 (5 bases). CDR1 and CDR2 from the germline V gene are SEHNR and FQNEAQ (reference sequence). V was pared by 10 bases and J by 2 bases, with 15 bases between. This CDR3 has 14 residues. The CDR3 reads CATRKAGTGNTIYF. Partial CDR3 DNA: TGTGCCACTCGGAAGGCAGGGACTGGAAACACC.

On this clone itself: The CDR3 extends 3 residues past the end of the read, so its final part is completed from the germline J gene. The V call is TRBV7-9, the J call TRBJ1-2; a weak D match, TRBD1 (6 bases). This CDR3 region has 15 residues. Per the germline V gene, CDR1 is SEHNR and CDR2 is FQNEAQ (reference sequence). The CDR3 spells CASSRDRRGGYDYTF. The covered CDR3 bases are TGTGCCAGCAGCCGAGACAGGCGAGGGGGTTACGAC.

This clone showed up many times. The read finishes 3 residues shy of the CDR3 end, and the germline J gene is used to complete it. The rearrangement links TRBV6-1 to TRBJ1-1, with 7 bases identical to TRBD1. Looked up from germline, CDR1 is MNHNS and CDR2 is SASEGT. The CDR3 loop spans 16 amino acids. Germline trimming cut 0 bases from V and 4 bases from J; bases unmatched to any gene: 8. The CDR3 here is CASSEASTGWITEAFF. CDR3 bases read: TGTGCCAGCAGTGAAGCGTCGACAGGGTGGATCACTGAA.

This clone was seen many times. The read is 3 residues too short to cover the CDR3 end, so that end is filled in from the germline J gene. V gene TRBV2 combines with J gene TRBJ1-5; tentative D call: TRBD1 (6 bases). Germline values: CDR1 SNHLY, CDR2 FYNNEI. Deletions cut 6 bases from V and 5 bases from J, with 11 bases between. CDR3 length equals 13 residues. The part of the CDR3 DNA that was read is TGTGCCAGCAGATCAGGGGTATATCAGCCC. Translated, it gives CASRSGVYQP. The whole CDR3 sequence reads CASRSGVYQPQHF.

This clone occurred a few times. The read terminates 3 residues ahead of where the CDR3 ends, so the germline J gene completes it. V is TRBV7-2 and J is TRBJ2-4, with a tentative D call TRBD2 (6 bases). The CDR3 consists of 13 residues. Per the germline V gene, CDR1 is SGHTA and CDR2 is FQGNSA. Trimming removed 4 bases at V and 8 bases at J, with 12 bases between. The CDR3 spells CASSSGVNHIQYF. Partial CDR3 DNA: TGTGCCAGCAGCTCGGGGGTAAATCACATT.

This clone was recorded many times. The read is 3 residues too short to cover the CDR3 end, so that end is filled in from the germline J gene. The chain is built from TRBV18 and TRBJ1-1; maybe TRBD1 (5 bases). Germline V lookup: CDR1 KGHSH, CDR2 LQKENI. The length of the CDR3 is 14 residues. V was cut by 6 bases and J by 1 base, with 12 bases left in between. CDR3 DNA, as far as it was read: TGTGCCAGCTCGCTCTTCGACAGGAACACTGAA. Protein product: CASSLFDRNTE. The CDR3 in its entirety is CASSLFDRNTEAFF.

This clone was observed at least ten times. The read terminates 3 residues ahead of where the CDR3 ends, so the germline J gene completes it. The V and J genes are TRBV5-1 and TRBJ2-3, with 10 bases lining up with TRBD2. Germline CDR1 reads SGHRS; CDR2 reads YFSETQ. The CDR3 runs 15 residues. CDR3 in amino acids: CASSLGASGSETQYF. The covered CDR3 bases are TGCGCCAGCAGCTTGGGGGCTAGCGGGAGTGAGACG. Full variable domain (outside the CDR3, taken from reference TRBV5-1 and TRBJ2-3): KAGVTQTPRYLIKTRGQQVTLSCSPISGHRSVSWYQQTPGQGLQFLFEYFSETQRNKGNFPGRFSGRQFSNSRSEMNVSTLELGDSALYLCASSLGASGSETQYFGPGTRLTVL.

Ten or more counts support this clone. From the germline J gene comes the end of the CDR3, since the read stops 3 residues before it. J is TRBJ2-1 and V is TRBV20-1, with no clear D. Trimming removed 6 bases from V and 2 bases from J, with 11 bases in between. Germline values: CDR1 DFQATT, CDR2 SNEGSKA (reference sequence). This CDR3 spans 13 amino acids. CDR3 amino acids: CSALSFPYNEQFF. The part of the CDR3 DNA that was read is TGCAGTGCCCTTAGTTTTCCCTACAATGAG.

This clone was observed many times. Sequencing ends 3 residues short of the CDR3 end; the germline J gene provides the rest. V and J are TRBV23-1 and TRBJ2-1, with 9 bases matching TRBD2. TRBV23-1 is assigned to the ORF class and has an uncertain function. Unmatched junction bases numbered 1, after V lost 7 bases and J lost 0 bases. This CDR3 comprises 14 residues. The CDR3 loop reads CASTGLASYNEQFF. CDR3 DNA, as far as it was read: TGCGCCAGCACGGGACTAGCCTCCTACAATGAG.

This clone was observed at least ten times. Read data end 3 residues before the CDR3 end; the end is taken from the germline J gene. This chain connects TRBV20-1 to TRBJ2-7; tentatively, D is TRBD2 (6 bases). The CDR3 loop spans 15 amino acids. V lost 3 bases and J lost 3, with 18 bases in between. Germline-derived CDR1 and CDR2 are DFQATT and SNEGSKA (reference sequence). The CDR3 loop is CSARGGKGSDYEQYF. CDR3 bases read: TGCAGTGCTAGGGGGGGTAAGGGCTCCGACTACGAG.

This clone has ten or more counts. The read gets to within 3 residues of the CDR3 end, and the germline J gene fills in the rest. This chain uses TRBV6-4 with TRBJ2-3, with D maybe TRBD2 (5 bases). The CDR3 consists of 13 residues. Germline values: CDR1 MRHNA, CDR2 SNTAGT. The germline V and J ends were trimmed by 3 bases and 5 bases, with 9 bases remaining between them. CDR3 in amino acids: CASSESLGDTQYF. The sequenced part of the CDR3 DNA is TGTGCCAGCAGTGAATCACTAGGAGATACG.

Ten or more counts support this clone. With the read ending 3 residues before the CDR3 end, the germline J gene is used to fill in that end. The chain combines TRBV2 with TRBJ1-4; 7 nucleotides agree with TRBD1. V shed 11 bases, J shed 4 bases, and the junction held 4 bases outside the gene matches. The length of the CDR3 is 12 residues. Germline assignment: CDR1 SNHLY and CDR2 FYNNEI. The CDR3 loop is CAGRQGNEKLFF. The sequenced part of the CDR3 DNA is TGTGCCGGCCGACAGGGTAATGAAAAA.